The clone carrying this TCR beta chain showed up many times. The V gene's germline CDR1 is SGHTA and CDR2 FQGTGA. J lost 4 bases, V lost 6 bases, and 9 bases had no gene match. CDR3 length: 15 amino acids. The data were taken from a study of T cells after yellow fever vaccination. Each CDR3 protein gets one entry after TCRdb re-called the 5' RACE reads with MiXCR. In the table there are some 320,000 distinct CDR3 sequences, approximately 4% of which are singletons. The chain carries TRBV7-3 and TRBJ2-3; the match to TRBD1 covers 8 bases. Source: PBMCs, taken 15 days after the yellow fever booster vaccination. The receptor was derived from a man aged 18 to 30 who received the YFV17D yellow fever vaccine. CDR3 DNA: TGTGCCAGCAGAATGACAGGGGATAAAGCAGATACGCAGTATTTT. This translates into CASRMTGDKADTQYF.